The 15 T cell receptor beta chains below come from one sample, sequenced in a study of T cell changes during pregnancy in multiple sclerosis. Method: immunoSEQ multiplex PCR; TCRdb's copy keeps in-frame clones and lacks some. The repertoire holds about 87,000 clones, with approximately 92% as singletons. The source was peripheral blood, collected in the third trimester of pregnancy. The source of these receptors is a female donor in good health, enrolled as a control in a pregnancy study.

This sequence joins TRBV7-6 and TRBJ2-7; TRBD2 agrees at 7 bases. Trimming removed 5 bases from V and 3 bases from J; junction bases left unmatched: 13. Per the germline V gene, CDR1 is SGHVS and CDR2 is FNYEAQ. The CDR3 is 16 amino acids. This chain's CDR3 is CASSPPGGVGGYEQYF. For the CDR3, the DNA is TGTGCCAGCAGCCCCCCTGGGGGGGTGGGTGGCTACGAGCAGTACTTC.

The rearrangement links TRBV7-2 to TRBJ2-2; 8 bases agree with TRBD2. V shed 4 bases and J 3 bases; nucleotides not matched to a gene: 7. The germline gives CDR1 SGHTA, CDR2 FQGNSA. There are 16 residues in the CDR3. This CDR3 reads CASSSITSGYTGELFF. CDR3 nucleotides: TGTGCCAGCAGCTCCATTACTAGCGGCTACACCGGGGAGCTGTTTTTT.

A single count supports this clone. V usage is TRBV5-1 and J usage is TRBJ2-3; TRBD2 is a possible D gene (6 bases). Trimming shortened V by 2 bases and J by 3 bases, and 19 bases separated the two germline ends. There are 17 residues in the CDR3. Per the germline V gene, CDR1 is SGHRS and CDR2 is YFSETQ. The CDR3 DNA reads as TGCGCCAGCAGCTTATTAGCGGATAAGTATCCAACAGATACGCAGTATTTT. This sequence encodes CASSLLADKYPTDTQYF.

The V and J genes are TRBV5-1 and TRBJ2-7, with TRBD1 matching over 9 bases. J gave up 3 bases and V 3 bases, and 4 bases lay outside the gene matches. Germline V gives CDR1 SGHRS, CDR2 YFSETQ. This CDR3 comprises 14 residues. In DNA form, the CDR3 reads TGCGCCAGCAGCTCATGGGGACAGGGCTACGAGCAGTACTTC. This gives the protein CASSSWGQGYEQYF.

The genes are TRBV6-1 and TRBJ2-1; D call uncertain. Trimming stripped 0 bases from V and 0 bases from J, with 12 bases between. In germline, CDR1 is MNHNS, CDR2 SASEGT. This CDR3 has 17 amino acids. Here the CDR3 DNA reads TGTGCCAGCAGTGAAGCGCGCGGAATATCCTCCTACAATGAGCAGTTCTTC. Translation gives CASSEARGISSYNEQFF.

The CDR3 DNA follows: TGTGCCAGCAGTTACCGACAGGGTGCGCCCTACGAGCAGTACTTC. As protein: CASSYRQGAPYEQYF. The rearrangement joins TRBV6-5 to TRBJ2-7; TRBD1 aligns across 7 bases. CDR1 and CDR2 (germline): MNHEY, SVGAGI. Trimming took 2 bases from V and 2 from J; bases not matched to a gene: 6. The CDR3 runs to 15 residues.

This clone was seen a single time. The chain joins TRBV12-5 to TRBJ2-2, with 10 bases lining up with TRBD1. Germline V lookup: CDR1 LGHNT, CDR2 FRNRAP. The length of the CDR3 is 18 residues. J lost 0 bases, V lost 1 base, and 5 bases had no gene match. This CDR3 reads CASGLGTGGFPNTGELFF. CDR3 nucleotides: TGTGCTAGTGGTTTGGGGACAGGGGGGTTCCCGAACACCGGGGAGCTGTTTTTT.

This rearrangement joins TRBV5-1 to TRBJ2-3; D is uncertain. Per the germline V gene, CDR1 is SGHRS and CDR2 is YFSETQ. V lost 0 bases, J lost 3 bases, and 14 bases lay in between. The CDR3 sequence is 16 residues long. The CDR3, as DNA: TGCGCCAGCAGCTTGGCCAGCGCCCCACTGACAGATACGCAGTATTTT. It specifies CASSLASAPLTDTQYF.

The rearrangement links TRBV9 to TRBJ2-7, with a tentative D call TRBD1 (6 bases). Germline CDR1 and CDR2: SGDLS and YYNGEE. This CDR3 is 14 amino acids long. The germline V and J ends were trimmed by 4 bases and 0 bases, with 11 bases remaining between them. CDR3 in amino acids: CASSTGDISYEQYF. DNA for the CDR3: TGTGCCAGCAGCACCGGGGACATCTCCTACGAGCAGTACTTC.

The chain employs TRBV2 and TRBJ2-5; 7 bases are a match to TRBD2. V shed 4 bases, J shed 5 bases, and the junction held 10 bases outside the gene matches. The CDR3 has 15 amino acids. Germline CDR1 SNHLY, CDR2 FYNNEI. The CDR3 loop reads CASSVLSGGTETQYF. The CDR3 DNA is TGTGCCAGCAGTGTCCTTTCGGGAGGTACGGAGACCCAGTACTTC.

This sequence joins TRBV6-1 and TRBJ1-5; the match to TRBD1 covers 8 bases. Germline V gene data show CDR1 as MNHNS and CDR2 as SASEGT. CDR3 length equals 15 residues. The junction had 3 bases not matched to a gene; V was cut back by 1 base and J by 4 bases. The CDR3 here is CASSEGYRGNQPQHF. The CDR3, as DNA: TGTGCCAGCAGTGAAGGATACAGGGGGAATCAGCCCCAGCATTTT.

The rearrangement joins TRBV5-6 to TRBJ1-1; D is perhaps TRBD1 (5 bases). V was shortened by 4 bases and J by 1 base, with 17 bases between the two germline ends. The CDR3 consists of 16 residues. The germline V gene encodes CDR1 SGHDT and CDR2 YYEEEE. Here the CDR3 reads CASSPGGSWANTEAFF. The CDR3, as DNA: TGTGCCAGCAGCCCCGGGGGTAGTTGGGCGAACACTGAAGCTTTCTTT.

The V call is TRBV5-4, the J call TRBJ2-3, with 7 bases matching TRBD2. Germline V lookup: CDR1 SGHNT, CDR2 YYREEE (reference sequence). The CDR3 has 19 residues. V gave up 4 bases and J gave up 0 bases; unmatched junction bases: 17. The CDR3 is CASSHGLTTGGSSTDTQYF. The CDR3 nucleotides are TGTGCCAGCAGCCACGGCCTTACCACGGGAGGATCAAGCACAGATACGCAGTATTTT.

J is TRBJ2-2 and V is TRBV9; no definite D call. The germline V gene has CDR1 SGDLS and CDR2 YYNGEE. Deletions cut 0 bases from V and 3 bases from J, with 6 bases between. The CDR3 extends over 14 amino acids. The CDR3 coding sequence is TGTGCCAGCAGCGTAGACAGTTACACCGGGGAGCTGTTTTTT. Translated, it gives CASSVDSYTGELFF.

J is TRBJ1-5 and V is TRBV28, with D maybe TRBD1 (6 bases). This CDR3 region has 16 residues. CDR1 is MDHEN, CDR2 SYDVKM, per germline. Trimming pared 8 bases from V and 6 bases from J, leaving 23 bases between. The CDR3 nucleotides are TGTGCCAGCGGCATGGTTGGGCAGGGGAGGGGTCAGCCCCAGCATTTT. Translating gives CASGMVGQGRGQPQHF.